A selection of T cell receptor beta chains follows, all from one sample in a study of post-analysis software for immune sequencing data. Using its own MiXCR run on the PCR reads, TCRdb lists one record per CDR3 protein. The table has roughly 800,000 distinct CDR3 sequences, 46% seen once; the top ten hold 4.9%. Sequencing input: blood. The source is a girl aged 5-17 years with multiple sclerosis. Both conserved end residues are part of each CDR3. A D gene is named only where the DNA matches it firmly. A clone size is listed for some rows: how often the clone was seen (once, few, many), or a class if it is expanded.

>-|TRBJ2-3|-|TRBV5-1
TGCGCCAGCAGCTTCGGGCCCTTGAGCACAGATACGCAGTATTTT
CASSFGPLSTDTQYF
>-|TRBJ1-2|many|TRBV7-9
TGTGCCAGCAGCTTAGCAGGGGGGAGCTATGGCTACACCTTC
CASSLAGGSYGYTF
>-|TRBJ1-1|-|TRBV29-1
TGCAGCGCCCGGGCCACGAGGAACACTGAAGCTTTCTTT
CSARATRNTEAFF
>-|TRBJ2-1|few|TRBV6-5
TGTGCCAGCAGTCCCGAAGGAGGGAGGTCCTACAATGAGCAGTTCTTC
CASSPEGGRSYNEQFF
>-|TRBJ1-2|-|TRBV7-8
TGTGCCAGCAGCCGAGACGGAATCGGCTATGGCTACACCTTC
CASSRDGIGYGYTF
>-|TRBJ2-1|-|TRBV6-1
TGTGCCAGCAGTCCCATCCCTTACAATGAGCAGTTCTTC
CASSPIPYNEQFF
>TRBD1|TRBJ1-4|many|TRBV20-1
TGCAGTGCTAGATTGGACGGGACAGAATCTAATGAAAAACTGTTTTTT
CSARLDGTESNEKLFF
>TRBD1|TRBJ1-2|-|TRBV6-5
TGTGCCAGCAGTACCGGGACAGGGGCCTATGGCTACACCTTC
CASSTGTGAYGYTF
>-|TRBJ2-1|once|TRBV27
TGTGCCAGCAGTTTATCAGGGGACCCCTACAATGAGCAGTTCTTC
CASSLSGDPYNEQFF
>-|TRBJ2-1|-|TRBV30
TGTGCCTGGAGAAAACACTACGCGGACATCAATGAGCAGTTCTTC
CAWRKHYADINEQFF
>-|TRBJ1-5|-|TRBV6-6
TGTGCCAGCAGTTACTCGACATGGGATAATCAGCCCCAGCATTTT
CASSYSTWDNQPQHF
>-|TRBJ1-2|-|TRBV6-5
TGTGCCAGCAGTTACTCAGGGTTCGGGAGTGGCTACACCTTC
CASSYSGFGSGYTF
>TRBD1|TRBJ2-1|-|TRBV12-3/TRBV12-4
TGTGCCAGCCTCACAGGGGGTATAAGAGGTGAGCAGTTCTTC
CASLTGGIRGEQFF
>TRBD2|TRBJ2-5|-|TRBV20-1
TGCAGTGCTAGAGATCGGACTACGGGGAGGGGAGAGACCCAGTACTTC
CSARDRTTGRGETQYF
>-|TRBJ1-4|-|TRBV29-1
TGCAGCGTTGTAGGCAGAGGTGAAAAACTGTTTTTT
CSVVGRGEKLFF
>TRBD2|TRBJ2-7|-|TRBV19
TGTGCCAGTAGTATAGCGGGAGGTGGCTACGAGCAGTACTTC
CASSIAGGGYEQYF
>TRBD2|TRBJ2-1|-|TRBV29-1
TGCAGCGTTGAAGATGGGAGTGGCGGGAGGAGCTCCTACAATGAGCAGTTCTTC
CSVEDGSGGRSSYNEQFF
>-|TRBJ2-4|-|TRBV7-9
TGTGCCAGCAGCTTAGACGACAGGAGACTAGCCAAAAACATTCAGTACTTC
CASSLDDRRLAKNIQYF
>TRBD2|TRBJ2-7|-|TRBV20-1
TGCAGTGCTAGCCGGGAGGACGCCTACGAGCAGTACTTC
CSASREDAYEQYF
>TRBD2|TRBJ2-5|-|TRBV25-1
TGTGCCAGCAGTGGACTAGCAGCACCTCAAGAGACCCAGTACTTC
CASSGLAAPQETQYF
>-|TRBJ1-2|few|TRBV5-1
TGCGCCAGCAGCGCAACAGTGGTTCATGGCTACACCTTC
CASSATVVHGYTF
>-|TRBJ1-4|few|TRBV20-1
TGCAGTGCTAGAGGCGGGGGCCGGGGAGGGAAACTGTTTTTT
CSARGGGRGGKLFF
>TRBD2|TRBJ2-7|once|TRBV27
TGTGCCAGCAGTCCTAGGGGACTAGCGGCAAACTACGAGCAGTACTTC
CASSPRGLAANYEQYF
>-|TRBJ1-1|-|TRBV6-2/TRBV6-3
TGTGCCAGCAGTAAAAGAGGGTACACTGAAGCTTTCTTT
CASSKRGYTEAFF
>TRBD2|TRBJ2-3|few|TRBV29-1
TGCAGCTTCCTAGCGGGCATTAGCACAGATACGCAGTATTTT
CSFLAGISTDTQYF
>TRBD1|TRBJ1-2|-|TRBV29-1
TGCAGCGTTGAAGAGCCGGGACAGGGCCACTATGGCTACACCTTC
CSVEEPGQGHYGYTF
>-|TRBJ1-1|-|TRBV29-1
TGCAGCGTTGCAGCAGGGTTGGCCACTGAAGCTTTCTTT
CSVAAGLATEAFF
>-|TRBJ1-4|once|TRBV5-1
TGTGCCAGCAGCCCGGGGGGTGGATCAAGGAATGAAAAACTGTTTTTT
CASSPGGGSRNEKLFF
>TRBD1|TRBJ2-4|few|TRBV15
TGTGCCACCAGTCAACAGGGGGCGGCACTAGCCAAAAACATTCAGTACTTC
CATSQQGAALAKNIQYF
>-|TRBJ2-1|-|TRBV20-1
TGCAGTGTATGGGTGAATGAGCAGTTCTTC
CSVWVNEQFF
>TRBD2|TRBJ2-7|-|TRBV19
TGTGCCAGTAGTATGGGAGGGAGTAAATACGAGCAGTACTTC
CASSMGGSKYEQYF
>TRBD1|TRBJ1-6|once|TRBV6-6
TGTGCCAGCAGCCCACCACCACAGGGGATAGAGAATTCACCCCTCCACTTT
CASSPPPQGIENSPLHF
>TRBD2|TRBJ2-7|few|TRBV7-2
TGTGCCAGCAGCACCGGAAGGCATAGCGGGAACGAGCAGTACTTC
CASSTGRHSGNEQYF
>-|TRBJ2-7|few|TRBV15
TGTGCCACCAGCAGAGCAGGAAGGGGCCCCTCCTACGAGCAGTACTTC
CATSRAGRGPSYEQYF
>-|TRBJ2-6|-|TRBV28
TGTGCCAGCGAAGTGGCGGGTTCTGGGGCCAACGTCCTGACTTTC
CASEVAGSGANVLTF
>-|TRBJ2-3|-|TRBV30
TGTGCCTGGACCTTGGGGCAGCAAGACACAGATACGCAGTATTTT
CAWTLGQQDTDTQYF
>TRBD2|TRBJ2-3|-|TRBV11-2
TGTGCCAGCGTTCCCCGTACCGGCGCGGGAGCGGCCACAGATACGCAGTATTTT
CASVPRTGAGAATDTQYF
>-|TRBJ2-4|-|TRBV12-3/TRBV12-4
TGTGCCAGCAGCCCCGCGCCGGGAATTGCGGCCAAAAACATTCAGTACTTC
CASSPAPGIAAKNIQYF
>-|TRBJ2-7|-|TRBV7-2
TGTGCCAGCAGCTTGGTGTTCCCAACCTACGAGCAGTACTTC
CASSLVFPTYEQYF
>-|TRBJ2-7|-|TRBV6-2/TRBV6-3
TGTGCCAGCAGTTACGCCGGGACTGTCGAGCAGTACTTC
CASSYAGTVEQYF
>-|TRBJ2-6|-|TRBV28
TGTGCCAGCACCCTCTCTGGGGCCAACGTCCGGACTTTC
CASTLSGANVRTF